The 27 T cell receptor beta chains given below trace back to one sample, sequenced in a study of T cells in Graves' hyperthyroidism and ophthalmopathy. The source material, RNA transcripts, was used to amplify TCR beta CDR3 regions. When the TCR CDR3 underwent first-round RT-PCR, the HTBI primer set was used. TCRdb ran MiXCR on the multiplex PCR reads and lists one entry per CDR3 protein. The data contain nearly 600,000 distinct CDR3 sequences, around 14% of them seen just once; the ten biggest clones take up around 7%. Sequencing was performed on blood. All receptors derive from a young woman with Graves' ophthalmopathy.

This clonotype came up many times. The J gene is TRBJ2-2, the V gene TRBV7-2; tentative D call: TRBD2 (5 bases). CDR3 size: 17 residues. Germline V gene data show CDR1 as SGHTA and CDR2 as FQGNSA. Trimming took 1 base from V and 0 from J, leaving 12 bases between them. The CDR3 loop reads CASSLGIARTNTGELFF. CDR3 DNA sequence: TGTGCCAGCAGCTTAGGCATAGCGAGGACGAACACCGGGGAGCTGTTTTTT.

This clonotype was detected only a few times. Mismatch with germline at one junction end may stem from a read error. The DNA for the CDR3 is TGTGCTAGTGGTTTTTCCCCGGTGGGCGTCACTAAAGCTTTCTTT. This codes for CASGFSPVGVTKAFF. The chain has TRBV12-5 and TRBJ1-1; D unresolved. The CDR3 totals 15 residues. CDR1 is LGHNT, CDR2 FRNRAP, per germline.

This clonotype was counted a few times. A much more abundant neighbour one base away suggests this may be a read error. This chain links TRBV7-6 with TRBJ2-2, with D unclear. Trimming stripped 1 base from V and 3 bases from J, with 6 bases between. The CDR3 consists of 14 residues. Germline CDR1 is SGHVS and CDR2 is FNYEAQ. The CDR3 nucleotides read TGTGCCAGCAGCTTAGAGTGGGACACCGGGGAGCTGTTTTTT. It translates to CASSLEWDTGELFF.

Regarding this clonotype: This sequence may be a read error, since a much larger clone differs from it by one base. The chain carries TRBV18 and TRBJ2-3; D unclear. V lost 0 bases to trimming and J lost 5 bases, with 12 bases between them. There are 15 residues in the CDR3. Germline V gene data show CDR1 as KGHSH and CDR2 as LQKENI. CDR3 nucleotides: TGTGCCAGCTCACCACCAGGTGGGATCGGAGATACGCAGTATTTT. Translating it yields CASSPPGGIGDTQYF.

This rearrangement joins TRBV20-1 to TRBJ2-5, with 10 positions matching TRBD1. CDR3 length equals 14 residues. Germline V CDR1 and CDR2: DFQATT, SNEGSKA (reference sequence). With 5 bases clipped from V and 5 bases from J, the junction kept 8 bases outside the gene matches. CDR3 region: CSAGPGQGHETQYF. As DNA, the CDR3 is TGCAGTGCTGGTCCGGGACAGGGGCATGAGACCCAGTACTTC.

This clonotype was picked up a small number of times. J is TRBJ2-3 and V is TRBV10-3; D is uncertain. This CDR3 has 18 amino acids. V lost 6 bases to trimming and J lost 0 bases, with 22 bases between them. The germline V gene has CDR1 ENHRY and CDR2 SYGVKD. Here the CDR3 DNA reads TGTGCCATCAGCGGGCGCCAATATGGGCGGTACAGCACAGATACGCAGTATTTT. Translated: CAISGRQYGRYSTDTQYF.

This clonotype was seen ten or more times. This rearrangement joins TRBV5-8 to TRBJ1-4, with 11 positions matching TRBD1. CDR3 length: 18 residues. The germline V gene encodes CDR1 SGHTS and CDR2 YDEGEE. Trimming cost V 4 bases and J 0 bases; bases outside gene matches: 8. The CDR3 loop reads CASSDRDRGFSTNEKLFF. The CDR3 nucleotides are TGTGCCAGCAGCGACCGGGACAGGGGGTTTTCAACTAATGAAAAACTGTTTTTT.

This clonotype was seen a handful of times. CDR3 DNA sequence: TGCAGTGCTGGAGGGACGTACTCTGGAAACACCATATATTTT. Its protein is CSAGGTYSGNTIYF. The chain joins TRBV20-1 to TRBJ1-3, with D maybe TRBD1 (5 bases). Germline assignment: CDR1 DFQATT and CDR2 SNEGSKA (reference sequence). The CDR3 extends over 14 amino acids. V was pared by 5 bases and J by 0 bases, with 11 bases between.

This clonotype showed up just a few times. This rearrangement joins TRBV18 to TRBJ1-3, with D possibly being TRBD1 (5 bases). The CDR3 is made up of 16 amino acids. The V end lost 1 base, the J end lost 4 bases, and 14 bases lay between the germline ends. The V gene's germline CDR1 is KGHSH and CDR2 LQKENI. The CDR3 is CASSPRAGKEGNTIYF. CDR3 nucleotides: TGTGCCAGCTCACCACGGGCAGGGAAAGAAGGAAACACCATATATTTT.

This clonotype was detected only a few times. V and J are TRBV11-2 and TRBJ1-4; D ambiguous. CDR1 SGHAT and CDR2 FQNNGV come from the germline V gene. V was clipped by 5 bases and J by 5 bases, with 15 bases between them. The CDR3 covers 15 residues. CDR3 sequence: CASSPSVLGNEKLFF. The CDR3 DNA reads as TGTGCCAGCAGCCCATCAGTGTTGGGGAATGAAAAACTGTTTTTT.

This clonotype was observed a few times. The rearrangement links TRBV18 to TRBJ2-1; the match to TRBD2 covers 10 bases. The trim removed 3 bases at V and 6 bases at J, leaving 2 bases unmatched. Germline V lookup: CDR1 KGHSH, CDR2 LQKENI. This CDR3 contains 14 residues. CDR3 sequence reads: CASSPGTSANEQFF. Here the CDR3 DNA reads TGTGCCAGCTCACCGGGGACTAGCGCCAATGAGCAGTTCTTC.

CDR3 sequence (DNA): TGTGCCAGCAGTTACGACAGCAACTACGAGCAGTACTTC. Its translation: CASSYDSNYEQYF. The J gene is TRBJ2-7, the V gene TRBV6-5, with D possibly TRBD1 on 5 matching bases. V gave up 2 bases and J gave up 3 bases, with 8 bases separating them. Germline V gene data show CDR1 as MNHEY and CDR2 as SVGAGI. CDR3 length: 13 residues.

This clonotype was recorded at least ten times. The J gene is TRBJ2-7, the V gene TRBV3-1, with TRBD2 matching over 10 bases. V lost 4 bases, J lost 4 bases, and 4 bases stayed unmatched. CDR1 and CDR2 from the germline V gene are LGHDT and YNNKEL (reference sequence). The CDR3 runs to 14 residues. The DNA of the CDR3 is TGTGCCAGCAGCCCGGGACTAGCGTCATACGAGCAGTACTTC. Protein: CASSPGLASYEQYF.

This clonotype was detected many times. The rearrangement links TRBV18 to TRBJ2-5; D remains unclear. CDR1 is KGHSH and CDR2 is LQKENI in the germline V gene. The V and J ends lost 4 bases and 1 base respectively, with 7 bases between them. This CDR3 spans 13 amino acids. In DNA, the CDR3 is TGTGCCAGCTCACAACAGCTCCAAGAGACCCAGTACTTC. Translated: CASSQQLQETQYF.

This clonotype was counted a few times. Its ends do not fully match the called genes, so a read error is possible. The J gene is TRBJ1-5, the V gene TRBV5-1; a possible D gene is TRBD1 (5 bases). This CDR3 has 16 amino acids. The germline V gene has CDR1 SGHRS and CDR2 YFSETQ. CDR3 coding DNA: TGCGCCAGCAGCTTGGAAGGCGACAGTCGCAATCGGCCCCAGCATTTT. It yields the protein CASSLEGDSRNRPQHF.

This clonotype was seen at least ten times. The V gene is TRBV7-2, the J gene TRBJ2-7; tentative D call: TRBD1 (6 bases). CDR3 length: 13 residues. Trimming stripped 5 bases from V and 6 bases from J, with 14 bases between. Germline CDR1 and CDR2: SGHTA and FQGNSA. The CDR3 spells CASSPGGQGEQYF. CDR3 nucleotide sequence: TGTGCCAGCAGCCCTGGGGGCCAAGGCGAGCAGTACTTC.

CDR3 amino acids: CASSNDRNQPQHF. The CDR3 bases are TGTGCCAGTAGTAACGACAGAAATCAGCCCCAGCATTTT. This chain links TRBV19 with TRBJ1-5; perhaps TRBD1 as D (5 bases). The V gene lost 4 bases and the J gene lost 4 bases, with 8 bases spanning the gap. The CDR3 is 13 residues long. CDR1 is LNHDA and CDR2 is SQIVND in the germline V gene (reference sequence).

The chain recombines TRBV12-3 or TRBV12-4 with TRBJ1-5; 11 nucleotides match TRBD1. This CDR3 has 17 amino acids. J gave up 6 bases and V 6 bases, and 13 bases lay outside the gene matches. The CDR3 loop is CASSRTGGVRVGQPQHF. The CDR3 DNA sequence: TGTGCCAGCAGCCGGACAGGGGGCGTTAGGGTCGGTCAGCCCCAGCATTTT.

This clonotype was seen many times. The chain combines TRBV5-1 with TRBJ2-7; D possibly corresponds to TRBD2 (7 bases). The V end was cut by 4 bases, the J end by 3 bases, with 20 bases between. Germline assignment: CDR1 SGHRS and CDR2 YFSETQ. The CDR3 sequence is 16 residues long. CDR3 coding DNA: TGCGCCAGCAGCACCAGGGGAGGGCTAGCGGACTACGAGCAGTACTTC. Protein: CASSTRGGLADYEQYF. Full variable domain (rest looked up from reference TRBV5-1 and TRBJ2-7): KAGVTQTPRYLIKTRGQQVTLSCSPISGHRSVSWYQQTPGQGLQFLFEYFSETQRNKGNFPGRFSGRQFSNSRSEMNVSTLELGDSALYLCASSTRGGLADYEQYFGPGTRLTVT.

The V and J genes are TRBV20-1 and TRBJ1-5; tentatively, D is TRBD1 (5 bases). This CDR3 is built from 13 residues. V lost 3 bases, J lost 5 bases, and 11 bases lay in between. Germline-derived CDR1 and CDR2 are DFQATT and SNEGSKA (reference sequence). In DNA, the CDR3 is TGCAGTGCTAGGGCCAGGGAGGATCAGCCCCAGCATTTT. Amino acid sequence: CSARAREDQPQHF.

This clonotype was counted ten times or more. The chain recombines TRBV12-5 with TRBJ2-7; 13 nucleotides line up with TRBD2. Looked up from germline, CDR1 is LGHNT and CDR2 is FRNRAP. The CDR3 contains 19 residues. Losses at the gene ends were 4 bases for V and 3 bases for J; bases not matched to a gene: 15. For the CDR3, the DNA is TGTGCTAGTGGTTGGGTGGGAGGACTAGCGGGAGCCCACTACTACGAGCAGTACTTC. Protein product: CASGWVGGLAGAHYYEQYF.

This clonotype has ten or more counts. The V and J genes are TRBV11-3 and TRBJ1-1; D remains unclear. This CDR3 has 14 amino acids. Germline CDR1 SGHNT, CDR2 YENEEA. V was pared by 0 bases and J by 0 bases, with 5 bases between. The CDR3 DNA reads TGTGCCAGCAGCTTAGACAGCGTGAACACTGAAGCTTTCTTT. Protein: CASSLDSVNTEAFF.

This clonotype has a handful of counts. The chain uses TRBV20-1 and TRBJ2-7; the D is unclear. CDR3 length equals 13 residues. Per germline, CDR1 DFQATT and CDR2 SNEGSKA (reference sequence). Deletions cut 3 bases from V and 2 bases from J, with 11 bases between. CDR3 sequence: CSASPSSTYEQYF. The DNA for the CDR3 is TGCAGTGCTAGCCCCTCTTCGACCTACGAGCAGTACTTC.

This clonotype was counted ten times or more. The J gene is TRBJ2-1, the V gene TRBV11-2; TRBD2 might be the D (6 bases). Per germline, CDR1 SGHAT and CDR2 FQNNGV. Trimming removed 3 bases from V and 0 bases from J, with 9 bases in between. The CDR3 runs to 15 residues. Here the CDR3 DNA reads TGTGCCAGCAGCTTGGCGGGACGCTCCTACAATGAGCAGTTCTTC. Amino acids: CASSLAGRSYNEQFF.

This clonotype was counted between two and nine times. V gene TRBV27 combines with J gene TRBJ1-1; no firm D call. Germline V lookup: CDR1 MNHEY, CDR2 SMNVEV (reference sequence). CDR3 length: 14 amino acids. Deletions cut 7 bases from V and 4 bases from J, with 16 bases between. The CDR3 here is CASTLGGIGTEAFF. CDR3 in DNA: TGTGCCAGCACCCTCGGAGGGATAGGCACTGAAGCTTTCTTT.

This clonotype was observed at least ten times. The rearrangement links TRBV7-9 to TRBJ2-1, with D possibly matching TRBD1 (5 bases). Trimming cost V 3 bases and J 9 bases, with 9 bases left between them. Germline assignment: CDR1 SEHNR and CDR2 FQNEAQ (reference sequence). CDR3 length: 12 amino acids. The CDR3 DNA sequence: TGTGCCAGCAGCTTTGCAGGGATTGAGCAGTTCTTC. This sequence encodes CASSFAGIEQFF.

The table lists this clonotype with many counts. The rearrangement joins TRBV7-9 to TRBJ2-3; D may correspond to TRBD1 or TRBD2 (5 bases each). Trimming left V 5 bases short and J 0 bases short, with 12 bases between. CDR1 and CDR2 (germline): SEHNR, FQNEAQ (reference sequence). The CDR3 contains 15 residues. The CDR3 sequence: CASSLRDVSTDTQYF. CDR3 nucleotides: TGTGCCAGCAGCCTCCGGGACGTTAGCACAGATACGCAGTATTTT.